The TCR beta chain under discussion was sequenced for a study of blood T cell repertoires in COVID-19. In the source study's methods: Quantification of nucleated cells was approximated via reference gene primer amplification. TCRdb keeps only in-frame clones here, not all; method: immunoSEQ multiplex PCR. V and J calls plus clone size are reproduced from that table; the DNA served to infer D and trimming. The profile shows 200,000 or so clones, roughly 85% of them singletons. Participant-reported clinical history was the basis for cohort assignment. The CDR3 consists of 16 residues. The germline V gene has CDR1 GTSNPN and CDR2 SVGIG (reference sequence). Trimming cost V 0 bases and J 4 bases; bases outside gene matches: 11.

The chain couples TRBV30 to TRBJ1-2, with 7 nucleotides matching TRBD1. The sample taken for sequencing was PBMCs or T cells enriched from blood (not recorded which). The sequence derives from a man aged 30 to 39 who had recovered from COVID-19. The DNA of the CDR3 is TGTGCCTGGAGTGTCTATCCGGAAAACAGGGGCTATGGCTACACCTTC. It codes for CAWSVYPENRGYGYTF.